Listed below are T cell receptor beta chains from one sample, sequenced in a study of identical twins. Each CDR3 protein is one row after TCRdb ran MiXCR on the 5' RACE reads. The sample has 600,000 to 700,000 distinct CDR3 sequences, around 21% seen once. These sequences were also reported in another study, on T cells expressing NK-cell markers.

The sample consisted of PBMCs. The source is a woman between 18 and 29 years old in good health. The CDR3 runs from the conserved cysteine through the conserved F or W. The D gene is left open where the match is weak. Size tells how often a clone was seen (once, few, many) or the class of an expanded clone, and some rows leave it out.

D | J | V | size | CDR3 | DNA
NA | TRBJ1-3 | TRBV7-3 | few | CASSPRRDNDTIYF | TGTGCCAGCAGCCCCCGTCGGGACAATGACACCATATATTTT
NA | TRBJ2-5 | TRBV12-3/TRBV12-4 | NA | CASSLARIEAQYF | TGTGCCAGCAGTTTAGCACGAATAGAGGCCCAGTACTTC
NA | TRBJ1-2 | TRBV29-1 | NA | CSVGTAKGYTF | TGCAGCGTTGGGACAGCTAAAGGCTACACCTTC
TRBD1 | TRBJ1-1 | TRBV6-5 | NA | CASSYTRDSEAFF | TGTGCCAGCAGTTACACACGGGACAGTGAAGCTTTCTTT
TRBD2 | TRBJ2-1 | TRBV12-3/TRBV12-4 | NA | CASSSDVSGASYNEQFF | TGTGCCAGCAGTTCGGACGTTAGCGGGGCCTCCTACAATGAGCAGTTCTTC
NA | TRBJ2-2 | TRBV6-1 | NA | CARSGGRNTGELFF | TGTGCCAGGAGTGGAGGGAGAAACACCGGGGAGCTGTTTTTT
TRBD1 | TRBJ1-1 | TRBV5-1 | few | CASSYHRGNTEAFF | TGCGCCAGCAGCTATCACAGGGGGAACACTGAAGCTTTCTTT
NA | TRBJ2-1 | TRBV20-1 | few | CSARDVHNEQFF | TGCAGTGCTAGAGATGTCCACAATGAGCAGTTCTTC
NA | TRBJ2-7 | TRBV2 | NA | CASSALQGLYEQYF | TGTGCCAGCAGCGCATTACAGGGTTTATACGAGCAGTACTTC
TRBD2 | TRBJ2-5 | TRBV20-1 | few | CSVGTSKETQYF | TGCAGTGTAGGGACTAGCAAAGAGACCCAGTACTTC